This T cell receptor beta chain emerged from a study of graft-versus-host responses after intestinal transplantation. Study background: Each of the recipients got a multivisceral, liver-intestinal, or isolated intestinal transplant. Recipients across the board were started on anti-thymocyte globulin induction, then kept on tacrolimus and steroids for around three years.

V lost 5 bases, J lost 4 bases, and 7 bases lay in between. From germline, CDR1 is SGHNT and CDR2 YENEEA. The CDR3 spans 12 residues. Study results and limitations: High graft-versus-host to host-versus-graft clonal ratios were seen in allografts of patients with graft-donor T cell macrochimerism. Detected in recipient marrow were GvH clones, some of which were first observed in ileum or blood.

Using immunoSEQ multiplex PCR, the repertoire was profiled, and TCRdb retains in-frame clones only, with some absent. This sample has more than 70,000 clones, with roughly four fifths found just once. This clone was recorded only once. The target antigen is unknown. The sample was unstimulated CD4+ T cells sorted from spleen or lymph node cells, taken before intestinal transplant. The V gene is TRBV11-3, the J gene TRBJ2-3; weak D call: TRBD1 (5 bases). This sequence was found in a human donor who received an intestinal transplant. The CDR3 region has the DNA TGTGCCAGCAGCCAGGGTGCAGATACGCAGTATTTT. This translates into CASSQGADTQYF.